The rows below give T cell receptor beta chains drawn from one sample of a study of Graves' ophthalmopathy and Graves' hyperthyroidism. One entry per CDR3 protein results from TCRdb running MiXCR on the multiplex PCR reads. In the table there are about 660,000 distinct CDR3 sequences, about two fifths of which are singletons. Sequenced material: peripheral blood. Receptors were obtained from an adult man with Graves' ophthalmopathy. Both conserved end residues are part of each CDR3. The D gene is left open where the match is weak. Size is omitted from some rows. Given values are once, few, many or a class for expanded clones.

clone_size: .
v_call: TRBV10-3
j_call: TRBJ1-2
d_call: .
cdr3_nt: TGTGCCATCAGTGGGACGGACAGACTACGCTACACCTTC
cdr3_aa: CAISGTDRLRYTF

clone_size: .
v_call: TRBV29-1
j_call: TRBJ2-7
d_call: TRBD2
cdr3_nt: TGCAGCGTAGGCCTAGCGGGGGAATACGAGCAGTACTTC
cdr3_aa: CSVGLAGEYEQYF

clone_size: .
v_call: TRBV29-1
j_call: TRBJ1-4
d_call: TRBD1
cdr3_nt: TGCAGCGCTCTGACAGGGGTGGATGAAAAACTGTTTTTT
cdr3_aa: CSALTGVDEKLFF

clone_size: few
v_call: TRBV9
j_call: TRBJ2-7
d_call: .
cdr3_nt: TGTGCCAGCAGCGTAGGTGGGGAAACCTACGAGCAGTACTTC
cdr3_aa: CASSVGGETYEQYF

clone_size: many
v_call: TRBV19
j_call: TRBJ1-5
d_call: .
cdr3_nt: TGTGCCACGAACCCCACAGGCGACAATCAGCCCCAGCATTTT
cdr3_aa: CATNPTGDNQPQHF

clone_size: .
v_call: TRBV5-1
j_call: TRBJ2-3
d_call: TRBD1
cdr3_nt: TGCGCCAGCAGCTCAACAGGGGATTTGGGCGCAGATACGCAGTATTTT
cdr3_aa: CASSSTGDLGADTQYF

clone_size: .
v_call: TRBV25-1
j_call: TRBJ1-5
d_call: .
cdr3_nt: TGTGCCAGCAGCAATTACGGGGCCCAAGAGACCCAGCATTTT
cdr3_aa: CASSNYGAQETQHF

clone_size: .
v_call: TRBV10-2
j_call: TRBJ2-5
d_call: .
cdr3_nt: TGCGCCAGCAGTCCGGTAGAGACCCAGTACTTC
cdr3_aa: CASSPVETQYF

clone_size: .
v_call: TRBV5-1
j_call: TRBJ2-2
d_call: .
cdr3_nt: TGCGCCAGCAGCGAGCAAGGGGTGGGCACCGGGGAGCTGTTTTTT
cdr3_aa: CASSEQGVGTGELFF

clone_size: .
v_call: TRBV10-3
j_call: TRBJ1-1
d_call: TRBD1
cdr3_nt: TGTGCCAGCAGCTTTAGACAGGGGTTTGGCACTGAAGCTTTCTTT
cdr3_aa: CASSFRQGFGTEAFF

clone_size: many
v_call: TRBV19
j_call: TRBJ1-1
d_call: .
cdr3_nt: TGTGCCAGCAGACAAGGAAAGGGGACTGAAGCTTTCTTT
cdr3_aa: CASRQGKGTEAFF

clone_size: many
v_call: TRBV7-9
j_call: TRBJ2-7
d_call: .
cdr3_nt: TGTGCCAGCAGCTATGGGACAAGCGAGCAGTACTTC
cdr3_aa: CASSYGTSEQYF

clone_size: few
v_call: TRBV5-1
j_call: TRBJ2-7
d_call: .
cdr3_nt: TGCGCCAGCAGCTTGCGATCGGGCTACGAGCAGTACTTC
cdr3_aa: CASSLRSGYEQYF

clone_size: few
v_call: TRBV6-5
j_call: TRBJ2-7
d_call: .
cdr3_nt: TGTGCCAGCAGCCGGGGCGAGTACGAGCAGTACTTC
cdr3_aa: CASSRGEYEQYF

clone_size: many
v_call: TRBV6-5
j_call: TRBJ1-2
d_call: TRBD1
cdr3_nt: TGTGCCAGCAAGGGGGCAGGGGGCCACTATGGCTACACCTTC
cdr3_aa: CASKGAGGHYGYTF

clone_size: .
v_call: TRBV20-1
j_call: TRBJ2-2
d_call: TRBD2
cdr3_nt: TGCAGTGCTAACGGACTAGCGGGCACCGGGGAGCTGTTTTTT
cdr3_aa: CSANGLAGTGELFF

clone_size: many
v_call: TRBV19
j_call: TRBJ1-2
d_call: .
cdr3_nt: TGTGCCAGTAGTATTAGGGGACCCAACGATGGCTACACCTTC
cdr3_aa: CASSIRGPNDGYTF

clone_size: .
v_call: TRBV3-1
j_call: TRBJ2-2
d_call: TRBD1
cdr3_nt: TGTGCCAGCAGCCAAGATTGGACAGGGAACACCGGGGAGCTGTTTTTT
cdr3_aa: CASSQDWTGNTGELFF

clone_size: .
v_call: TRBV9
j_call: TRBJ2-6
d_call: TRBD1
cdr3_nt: TGTGCCAGCAGCCAAGTACAGGGGCCGAACGGGGCCAACGTCCTGACTTTC
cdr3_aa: CASSQVQGPNGANVLTF

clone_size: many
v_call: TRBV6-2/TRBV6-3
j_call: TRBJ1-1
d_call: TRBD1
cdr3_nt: TGTGCCAGCAGTTACCGGACAGGCGGGAACACTGAAGCTTTCTTT
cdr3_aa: CASSYRTGGNTEAFF

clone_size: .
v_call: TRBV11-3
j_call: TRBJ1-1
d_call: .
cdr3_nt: TGTGCCAGCAGCTTAGGCCCCTTAACAGGGATTAACACTGAAGCTTTCTTT
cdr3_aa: CASSLGPLTGINTEAFF

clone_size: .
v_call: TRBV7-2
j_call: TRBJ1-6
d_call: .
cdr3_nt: TGTGCCAGCACCATAGGATCGACTCCAAGCTCCTATAATTCACCCCTCCACTTT
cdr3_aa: CASTIGSTPSSYNSPLHF

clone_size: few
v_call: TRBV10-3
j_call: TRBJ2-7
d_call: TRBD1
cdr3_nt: TGTGCCAGCAGTGACGGACAGGGGGCCTACGAGCAGTACTTC
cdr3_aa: CASSDGQGAYEQYF

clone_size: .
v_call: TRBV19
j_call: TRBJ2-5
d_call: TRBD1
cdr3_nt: TGTGCCAGTACCGACGGACAGGGCCCCCAAGAGACCCAGTACTTC
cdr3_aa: CASTDGQGPQETQYF

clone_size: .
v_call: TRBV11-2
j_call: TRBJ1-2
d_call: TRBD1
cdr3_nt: TGTGCCAGCAGCGTAACTCAGGACCACAGGGGAAACTATGGCTACACCTTC
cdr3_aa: CASSVTQDHRGNYGYTF

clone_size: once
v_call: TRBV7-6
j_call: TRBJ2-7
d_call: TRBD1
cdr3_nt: TGTGCCAGCAGCTTAGGGGTGGGACAGGCCTACAATGAGCAGTACTTC
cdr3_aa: CASSLGVGQAYNEQYF

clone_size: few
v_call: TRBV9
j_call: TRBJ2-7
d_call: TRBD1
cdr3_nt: TGTGCCAGCAGCGTAAGTTCGGGACAGGGGAGGTACGAGCAGTACTTC
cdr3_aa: CASSVSSGQGRYEQYF

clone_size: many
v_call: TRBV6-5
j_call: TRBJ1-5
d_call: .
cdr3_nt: TGTGCCAGCAGTTACTCGGGGGGAATTCCCCAGCATTTT
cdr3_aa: CASSYSGGIPQHF

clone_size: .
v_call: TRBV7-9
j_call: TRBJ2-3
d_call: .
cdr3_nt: TGTGCCAGCAGCTTGCTAGTGGTAGATACGCAGTATTTT
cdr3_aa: CASSLLVVDTQYF

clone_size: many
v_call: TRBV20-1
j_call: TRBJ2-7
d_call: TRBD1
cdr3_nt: TGCAGTGCGCAGACAGGGTCCCAACTCGAGCAGTACTTC
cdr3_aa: CSAQTGSQLEQYF

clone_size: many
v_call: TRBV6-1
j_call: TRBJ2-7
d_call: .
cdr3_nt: TGTGCCAGCAGTGAAGCTGAAGACACCTACGAGCAGTACTTC
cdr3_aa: CASSEAEDTYEQYF

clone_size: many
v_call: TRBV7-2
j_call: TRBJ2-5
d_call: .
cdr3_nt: TGTGCCAGCAGCTTAGTCTGGGCGGCCCAAGAGACCCAGTACTTC
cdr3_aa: CASSLVWAAQETQYF

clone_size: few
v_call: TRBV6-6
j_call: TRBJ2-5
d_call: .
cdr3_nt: TGTGCCAGCAGTTACCTTGAGGAGGAGACCCAGTACTTC
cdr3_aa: CASSYLEEETQYF

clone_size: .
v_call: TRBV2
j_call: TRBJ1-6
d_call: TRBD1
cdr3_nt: TGTGCCAGCAGAGGGACAGGGGGGGAATCACCCCTCCACTTT
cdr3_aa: CASRGTGGESPLHF

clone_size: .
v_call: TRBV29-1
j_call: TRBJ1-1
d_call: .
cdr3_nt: TGCAGCAGTTTACAGGGCTACACTGAAGCTTTCTTT
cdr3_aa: CSSLQGYTEAFF

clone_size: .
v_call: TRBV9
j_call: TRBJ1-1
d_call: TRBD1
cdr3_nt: TGTGCCAGCAGCACCTCCGGACAGGGGGGTGAAGCTTTCTTT
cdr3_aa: CASSTSGQGGEAFF

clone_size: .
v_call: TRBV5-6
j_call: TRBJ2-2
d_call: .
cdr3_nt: .
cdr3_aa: CASSFANYTPGSCFF

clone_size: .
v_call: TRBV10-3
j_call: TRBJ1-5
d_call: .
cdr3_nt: TGTGCCATCAGTGAGCCCCGGGTCGGAAAAGAGACCCAGCATTTT
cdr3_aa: CAISEPRVGKETQHF

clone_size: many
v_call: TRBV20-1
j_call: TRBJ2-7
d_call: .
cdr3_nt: TGCAGTGCTAGAGAACAGCCATGGGCATCCGAGCAGTACTTC
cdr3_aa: CSAREQPWASEQYF